The 28 T cell receptor beta chains below were found in one sample sequenced in a study of long-term antiretroviral therapy in people with HIV. With survey level as its setting, the immunoSEQ assay was v3.0. The data were produced by immunoSEQ multiplex PCR, yet TCRdb's version contains in-frame clones alone and is incomplete. The sample lists roughly 30,000 clones, over 90% occurring once. The specimen comprised unsorted PBMCs, sampled 6.5 years after starting antiretroviral therapy. These receptors all stem from a woman in her 40s with HIV.

This chain's CDR3 is CASSLGFGLAGSYEQYF. The CDR3 bases are TGCGCCAGCAGCTTGGGCTTCGGACTAGCGGGCTCATACGAGCAGTACTTC. V usage is TRBV5-1 and J usage is TRBJ2-7; 11 nucleotides agree with TRBD2. The trim removed 0 bases at V and 4 bases at J, leaving 9 bases unmatched. Germline V CDR1 and CDR2: SGHRS, YFSETQ. The CDR3 consists of 17 residues.

The chain combines TRBV7-2 with TRBJ1-6, with TRBD1 matching 9 bases. The J segment lost 10 bases and the V segment lost 3 bases, leaving 10 bases of the junction unmatched. The CDR3 is 16 amino acids. Germline loops: CDR1 SGHTA, CDR2 FQGNSA. The CDR3 DNA is TGTGCCAGCAGCTTGGGGGATCACAGGGGGCTCTCACCCCTCCACTTT. Protein sequence: CASSLGDHRGLSPLHF.

The rearrangement joins TRBV19 to TRBJ1-1; no firm D call. Germline lookup yields CDR1 LNHDA and CDR2 SQIVND (reference sequence). V lost 4 bases and J lost 4, with 13 bases in between. This CDR3 comprises 14 residues. The CDR3 loop is CASSKARRGTEAFF. DNA for the CDR3: TGTGCCAGTAGTAAAGCCCGACGGGGCACTGAAGCTTTCTTT. The full variable domain, rest sourced from reference TRBV19 and TRBJ1-1, is DGGITQSPKYLFRKEGQNVTLSCEQNLNHDAMYWYRQDPGQGLRLIYYSQIVNDFQKGDIAEGYSVSREKKESFPLTVTSAQKNPTAFYLCASSKARRGTEAFFGQGTRLTVV.

V is TRBV6-6 and J is TRBJ1-2; 11 bases are shared with TRBD1. The germline gives CDR1 MNHNY, CDR2 SVGAGI (reference sequence). V dropped 5 bases and J dropped 1; count of bases not matched to a gene: 6. CDR3 size: 16 residues. The CDR3 DNA sequence: TGTGCCAGCAGTGTTCCGGGACAGGGGGTTAACTATGGCTACACCTTC. Protein sequence: CASSVPGQGVNYGYTF.

The J gene is TRBJ1-5, the V gene TRBV19; no definite D call. V was clipped by 3 bases and J by 4 bases, with 19 bases between them. Germline V gene sequence: CDR1 LNHDA, CDR2 SQIVND (reference sequence). The CDR3 has 17 residues. CDR3 region: CASSIYGLGKPNQPQHF. Here the CDR3 DNA reads TGTGCCAGTAGTATCTACGGTTTGGGCAAACCGAATCAGCCCCAGCATTTT.

The chain couples TRBV7-2 to TRBJ1-2; weak D call: TRBD1 (5 bases). The V gene lost 3 bases and the J gene lost 5 bases, with 16 bases spanning the gap. The CDR3 contains 15 residues. Germline lookup yields CDR1 SGHTA and CDR2 FQGNSA. CDR3 protein: CASSFQTAAAYGYTF. The CDR3 region has the DNA TGTGCCAGCAGCTTTCAGACAGCGGCTGCATATGGCTACACCTTC. Using reference TRBV7-2 and TRBJ1-2 for the parts outside the CDR3, the full variable domain is GAGVSQSPSNKVTEKGKDVELRCDPISGHTALYWYRQSLGQGLEFLIYFQGNSAPDKSGLPSDRFSAERTGGSVSTLTIQRTQQEDSAVYLCASSFQTAAAYGYTFGSGTRLTVV.

The chain carries TRBV5-4 and TRBJ1-2, with D unclear. V lost 0 bases and J 7 bases, leaving 16 bases between the germline ends. Germline V gene lookup returns CDR1 SGHNT and CDR2 YYREEE (reference sequence). This CDR3 has 15 amino acids. CDR3: CASSLGFTGTPGYTF. As DNA, the CDR3 is TGTGCCAGCAGCTTGGGTTTTACGGGAACTCCTGGCTACACCTTC.

The rearrangement uses TRBV7-2 and TRBJ2-7; D is unresolved. This CDR3 region has 13 residues. From germline, CDR1 is SGHTA and CDR2 FQGNSA. The V end was cut by 1 base, the J end by 1 base, with 5 bases between. The CDR3: CASSLEQSYEQYF. The CDR3 DNA is TGTGCCAGCAGCTTAGAACAGTCCTACGAGCAGTACTTC.

The chain recombines TRBV7-2 with TRBJ2-1; the D gene is possibly TRBD2 (6 bases). V lost 5 bases, J lost 8 bases, and 28 bases lay in between. This CDR3 has 18 amino acids. Germline V gene sequence: CDR1 SGHTA, CDR2 FQGNSA. The CDR3 loop reads CASSTRPFGRGSRHEQFF. In DNA, the CDR3 is TGTGCCAGCAGCACCCGCCCCTTTGGACGGGGGTCCCGCCATGAGCAGTTCTTC. The whole variable domain, filled in from reference TRBV7-2 and TRBJ2-1, reads GAGVSQSPSNKVTEKGKDVELRCDPISGHTALYWYRQSLGQGLEFLIYFQGNSAPDKSGLPSDRFSAERTGGSVSTLTIQRTQQEDSAVYLCASSTRPFGRGSRHEQFFGPGTRLTVL.

For this clone: One junction end does not reproduce the germline sequence, and a read error may be involved. The gene calls are TRBV5-1 and TRBJ1-2; D not resolved. This CDR3 is 12 amino acids long. Germline-derived CDR1 and CDR2 are SGHRS and YFSETQ. The CDR3 spells CASSLNGDPKDF. DNA for the CDR3: TGCGCCAGCAGCTTGAACGGCGATCCCAAAGACTTC.

This chain links TRBV2 with TRBJ1-2, with D perhaps TRBD1 (5 bases). The CDR3 spans 15 residues. Trimming shortened V by 6 bases and J by 4 bases, and 18 bases separated the two germline ends. Germline-derived CDR1 and CDR2 are SNHLY and FYNNEI. CDR3 residues: CASRSVGDRSYGYTF. CDR3 in DNA: TGTGCCAGCAGGTCGGTTGGAGACAGAAGCTATGGCTACACCTTC.

CDR3 residues: CASRDTGRNQPQHF. The CDR3 nucleotides read TGTGCCAGCAGGGATACAGGGCGCAATCAGCCCCAGCATTTT. The V call is TRBV27, the J call TRBJ1-5; tentative D call: TRBD1 (6 bases). CDR1 and CDR2 (germline): MNHEY, SMNVEV (reference sequence). The CDR3 sequence is 14 residues long. The V gene lost 6 bases and the J gene lost 2 bases, with 11 bases spanning the gap.

The V gene is TRBV30, the J gene TRBJ2-6; D is unclear. V lost 3 bases, J lost 0 bases, and 3 bases lay in between. The germline gives CDR1 GTSNPN, CDR2 SVGIG (reference sequence). The length of the CDR3 is 13 residues. CDR3 loop: CAWRNSGANVLTF. The CDR3 bases are TGTGCCTGGAGAAACTCTGGGGCCAACGTCCTGACTTTC.

V gene TRBV4-3 combines with J gene TRBJ2-7; 7 bases are a match to TRBD1. J lost 2 bases, V lost 4 bases, and 8 bases had no gene match. CDR3 length: 15 residues. Germline V gives CDR1 LGHNA, CDR2 YSLEER. This CDR3 is CASSRSTGDTYEQYF. The CDR3 coding sequence is TGCGCCAGCAGCCGTAGCACAGGGGACACCTACGAGCAGTACTTC.

The genes are TRBV19 and TRBJ2-5; D possibly uses TRBD1 or TRBD2 (6 bases each). Germline V gives CDR1 LNHDA, CDR2 SQIVND (reference sequence). Trimming stripped 6 bases from V and 2 bases from J, with 16 bases between. The CDR3 runs 15 residues. The CDR3 here is CASRRRGTGQETQYF. The CDR3 coding sequence is TGTGCCAGTAGGAGGAGGGGGACGGGACAAGAGACCCAGTACTTC.

The chain is built from TRBV7-3 and TRBJ2-5; maybe TRBD1 (5 bases). The CDR3 totals 14 residues. Germline V gene lookup returns CDR1 SGHTA and CDR2 FQGTGA. The V end was cut by 0 bases, the J end by 5 bases, with 10 bases between. The CDR3 protein is CASSLTSSGETQYF. The CDR3 DNA reads TGTGCCAGCAGCTTAACGTCCTCAGGGGAGACCCAGTACTTC.

The rearrangement joins TRBV5-1 to TRBJ2-3; D possibly uses TRBD1 or TRBD2 (6 bases each). Deletions cut 4 bases from V and 3 bases from J, with 18 bases between. This CDR3 has 16 residues. Germline values: CDR1 SGHRS, CDR2 YFSETQ. CDR3 DNA: TGCGCCAGCAGCCCCGTGGTGGGGGCGGGGACAGATACGCAGTATTTT. It yields the protein CASSPVVGAGTDTQYF.

The chain carries TRBV29-1 and TRBJ1-5, with TRBD1 matching over 7 bases. V was clipped by 6 bases and J by 9 bases; unmatched bases: 11. The CDR3 contains 13 residues. Germline CDR1 SQVTM, CDR2 ANQGSEA. CDR3 amino acids: CSVLTGAGGPQHF. CDR3 DNA: TGCAGCGTCCTAACAGGGGCGGGGGGGCCCCAGCATTTT.

The chain couples TRBV7-9 to TRBJ2-3, with D possibly matching TRBD2 (6 bases). The CDR3 runs to 13 residues. CDR1 is SEHNR, CDR2 FQNEAQ, per germline (reference sequence). V lost 5 bases and J 10 bases, leaving 16 bases between the germline ends. CDR3 loop: CASSVSTLAPQYF. The CDR3 bases are TGTGCCAGCAGCGTTAGTACACTAGCTCCGCAGTATTTT.

The chain has TRBV4-1 and TRBJ2-4; possibly TRBD1 for D (5 bases). The CDR3 is made up of 14 amino acids. In germline, CDR1 is MGHRA, CDR2 YSYEKL. The V end lost 0 bases, the J end lost 3 bases, and 6 bases lay between the germline ends. CDR3 in amino acids: CASSQDDSKNIQYF. CDR3 nucleotide sequence: TGCGCCAGCAGCCAAGATGACAGCAAAAACATTCAGTACTTC.

The chain recombines TRBV9 with TRBJ2-5; D gene ambiguous. V gave up 0 bases and J gave up 0 bases, with 3 bases separating them. Per germline, CDR1 SGDLS and CDR2 YYNGEE. This CDR3 has 13 amino acids. CDR3 amino acids: CASSVADQETQYF. For the CDR3, the DNA is TGTGCCAGCAGCGTAGCTGACCAAGAGACCCAGTACTTC.

The chain is built from TRBV6-1 and TRBJ2-1, with 9 bases that match TRBD2. Unmatched junction bases numbered 6, after V lost 3 bases and J lost 3 bases. CDR3 length: 16 residues. CDR1 and CDR2 from the germline V gene are MNHNS and SASEGT. The CDR3 sequence is CASSDLSSGGYNEQFF. The CDR3 nucleotides are TGTGCCAGCAGTGATCTTAGTAGCGGGGGCTACAATGAGCAGTTCTTC.

This chain uses TRBV25-1 with TRBJ2-3; TRBD2 matches at 8 bases. This CDR3 is built from 15 residues. With 2 bases clipped from V and 5 bases from J, the junction kept 6 bases outside the gene matches. The germline V gene has CDR1 MGHDK and CDR2 SYGVNS. DNA for the CDR3: TGTGCCAGCAGTGAAGGCGGGGGGCCTATAGATACGCAGTATTTT. Amino acid sequence: CASSEGGGPIDTQYF.

The chain recombines TRBV5-4 with TRBJ1-5, with D perhaps matching TRBD1 (6 bases). Trimming stripped 4 bases from V and 9 bases from J, with 11 bases between. Germline V CDR1 and CDR2: SGHNT, YYREEE (reference sequence). The CDR3 covers 12 residues. CDR3 nucleotides: TGTGCCAGCAGCGAGGGGGGAGGGCCCCAGCATTTT. Protein sequence: CASSEGGGPQHF.

The rearrangement uses TRBV27 and TRBJ1-6; D remains unclear. This CDR3 spans 16 amino acids. Trimming removed 0 bases at V and 1 base at J, with 7 bases between. Germline V gene data show CDR1 as MNHEY and CDR2 as SMNVEV (reference sequence). The CDR3 is CASSLSPGSYNSPLHF. In nucleotides, the CDR3 is TGTGCCAGCAGTTTATCGCCCGGGTCCTATAATTCACCCCTCCACTTT.

The V call is TRBV12-5, the J call TRBJ2-7; D gene uncertain. The germline V and J ends were trimmed by 1 base and 6 bases, with 13 bases remaining between them. CDR3 size: 14 residues. Germline V gene data show CDR1 as LGHNT and CDR2 as FRNRAP. CDR3 region: CASGLGLMMIEQYF. In nucleotides, the CDR3 is TGTGCTAGTGGTTTGGGTCTTATGATGATCGAGCAGTACTTC.

This clone showed up just once. V is TRBV5-1 and J is TRBJ1-1; D is unclear. V was clipped by 5 bases and J by 5 bases, with 13 bases between them. Germline V gives CDR1 SGHRS, CDR2 YFSETQ. The CDR3 covers 13 residues. This chain's CDR3 is CASRIEGGTEAFF. CDR3 bases: TGCGCCAGCAGGATTGAGGGTGGTACTGAAGCTTTCTTT.

This clone was recorded a few times. The chain is built from TRBV19 and TRBJ1-3, with unresolved D. V lost 3 bases, J lost 0 bases, and 9 bases lay in between. Germline CDR1 is LNHDA and CDR2 is SQIVND (reference sequence). The CDR3 consists of 15 residues. The CDR3 nucleotides are TGTGCCAGTAGTATCGACGCCAGCTCTGGAAACACCATATATTTT. Translated: CASSIDASSGNTIYF.